The sequence of this T cell receptor beta chain was determined in a study of response to subunit inactivated influenza vaccine. This clonotype came up a few times. Its antigen is as yet unknown. TCRdb ran MiXCR on the RT-PCR reads and lists one entry per CDR3 protein. Of hundreds of thousands of distinct CDR3 sequences in the sample, around 13% were seen once. From germline, CDR1 is SGHRS and CDR2 YFSETQ. The CDR3 extends over 13 amino acids. V lost 5 bases and J lost 2, with 9 bases in between. General study findings and limits: It was the authors' suggestion that each seasonal influenza vaccination recruits few new T cells.

Material: PBMCs from blood, obtained 14 to 15 days before vaccination. The clonotype was recovered from a man aged 50 to 60 who received an inactivated influenza vaccine. This chain joins TRBV5-1 and TRBJ2-3, with D possibly TRBD2 on 5 matching bases. The CDR3 protein is CASRTSLTDTQYF. The CDR3 DNA follows: TGCGCCAGCAGAACTAGTCTCACAGATACGCAGTATTTT.